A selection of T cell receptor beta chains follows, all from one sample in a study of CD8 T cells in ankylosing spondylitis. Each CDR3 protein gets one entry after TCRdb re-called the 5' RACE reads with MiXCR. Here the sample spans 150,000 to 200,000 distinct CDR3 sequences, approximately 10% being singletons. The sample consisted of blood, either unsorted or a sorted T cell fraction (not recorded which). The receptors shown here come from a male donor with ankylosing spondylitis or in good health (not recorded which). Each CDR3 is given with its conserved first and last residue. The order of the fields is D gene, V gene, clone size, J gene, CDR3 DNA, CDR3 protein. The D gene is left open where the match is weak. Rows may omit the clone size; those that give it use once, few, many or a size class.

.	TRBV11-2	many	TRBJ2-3	TGTGCCAGCAGTACGGGGGGCGTCACAGATACGCAGTATTTT	CASSTGGVTDTQYF
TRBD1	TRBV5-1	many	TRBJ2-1	TGCGCCAGCAGCTTGGGACAGGGGGCCCATGGGGAGCAGTTCTTC	CASSLGQGAHGEQFF
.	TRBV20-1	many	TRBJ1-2	TGCAGTGCTATTAACCGGGACACGGCCTATGGCTACACCTTC	CSAINRDTAYGYTF
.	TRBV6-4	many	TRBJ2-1	TGTGCCAGCAGCTCCCAGGGGGTTCCGGGAGTAAATGAGCAGTTCTTC	CASSSQGVPGVNEQFF
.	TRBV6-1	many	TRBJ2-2	TGTGCCAGCAAAAAGGGCTCGACCCCGAGCACCGGGGAGCTGTTTTTT	CASKKGSTPSTGELFF
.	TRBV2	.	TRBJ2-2	TGTGCCAGCAGTGAAGCACAGGGCGGGGTAGGAGTCGGGGAGCTGTTTTTT	CASSEAQGGVGVGELFF
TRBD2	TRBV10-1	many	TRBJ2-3	TGCGCCAGCAGTGAGACTAGCGGGAGAAGGGATACGCAGTATTTT	CASSETSGRRDTQYF
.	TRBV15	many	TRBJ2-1	TGTGCCACCAGCAGACCAACGGCAAGGCATGAGCAGTTCTTC	CATSRPTARHEQFF
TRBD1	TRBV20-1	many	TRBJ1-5	TGCAGTGCTCGGGACAGGGTAGGGGATCAGCCCCAGCATTTT	CSARDRVGDQPQHF
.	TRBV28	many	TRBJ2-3	TGTGCCAGCAGTGGAGACGGCACAGATACGCAGTATTTT	CASSGDGTDTQYF
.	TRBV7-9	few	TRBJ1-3	TGTGCCAGCATCGGGACAAACGGAAACACCATATATTTT	CASIGTNGNTIYF
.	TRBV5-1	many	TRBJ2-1	TGCGCCAGCAGCTCAAACCCGGGTTACAATGAGCAGTTCTTC	CASSSNPGYNEQFF
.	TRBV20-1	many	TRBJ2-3	TGCAGTGCTAGACCGGGCCGCACAGATACGCAGTATTTT	CSARPGRTDTQYF
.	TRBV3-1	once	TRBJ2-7	TGTGCCAGCAGCCAAACCGGGGTCCCCCACTACGAGCAGTACTTC	CASSQTGVPHYEQYF
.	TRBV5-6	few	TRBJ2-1	TGTGCCAGCAGCTTGGGTATCGGGGGCTCCTACAATGAGCAGTTCTTC	CASSLGIGGSYNEQFF
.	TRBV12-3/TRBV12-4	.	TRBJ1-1	TGTGCCAGCAATTGGCGGGCTTCGACAACTGAAGCTTTCTTT	CASNWRASTTEAFF
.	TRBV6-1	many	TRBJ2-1	TGTGCCAGCATCCGGAGGGCCGACAATGAGCAGTTCTTC	CASIRRADNEQFF
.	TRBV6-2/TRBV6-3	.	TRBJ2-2	TGTGCCAGCAAACCAAGAAAGGGGGGGCCTGTACTCACCGGGGAGCTGTTTTTT	CASKPRKGGPVLTGELFF
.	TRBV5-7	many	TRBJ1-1	TGTGCCAGCAGCGGGTTGAGTGAGGAAGCTTTCTTT	CASSGLSEEAFF
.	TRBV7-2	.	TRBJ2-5	TGTGCCAGCAGCCCACGGACCAGACTTGGGGGCCAGTACTTC	CASSPRTRLGGQYF
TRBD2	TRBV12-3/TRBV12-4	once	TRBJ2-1	TGTGCCAGCAGCTCACAATTTTTCACTAGCGGGAGTCCCTACAATGAGCAGTTCTTC	CASSSQFFTSGSPYNEQFF
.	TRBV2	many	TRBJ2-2	TGTGCCAGCAGGACAGGTACCGGGGAGCTGTTTTTT	CASRTGTGELFF
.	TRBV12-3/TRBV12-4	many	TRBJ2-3	TGTGCCAGCAGTTTAACTGACTCTAGCACAGATACGCAGTATTTT	CASSLTDSSTDTQYF
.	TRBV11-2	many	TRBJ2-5	TGTGCCAGCCAACCCTCTCAGCGCTACCAAGAGACCCAGTACTTC	CASQPSQRYQETQYF
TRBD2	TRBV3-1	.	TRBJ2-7	TGTGCCAGCAGCCACGGGACTAGCGGGACGAACTCCTACGAGCAGTACTTC	CASSHGTSGTNSYEQYF
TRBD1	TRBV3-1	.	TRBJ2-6	TGTGCCAGCAGCCAAAGGGGGACAGGGGACCAGTTCAGCTCTGGGGCCAACGTCCTGACTTTC	CASSQRGTGDQFSSGANVLTF
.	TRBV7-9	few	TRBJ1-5	TGTGCCAGCAGCTTTATAAGTCAGCCCCAGCATTTT	CASSFISQPQHF
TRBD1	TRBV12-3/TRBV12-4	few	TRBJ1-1	TGTGCCAGCAGTCCAAGGGTTGTGACGGCGGGACAGCCAAACACTGAAGCTTTCTTT	CASSPRVVTAGQPNTEAFF
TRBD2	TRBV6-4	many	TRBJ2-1	TGTGCCAGACGGACTAGCGGGAGTTTACCCTGCAATGAGCAGTTCTTC	CARRTSGSLPCNEQFF
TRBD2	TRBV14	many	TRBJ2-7	TGTGCCAGCAGCCAAGAACGCCGGGGGAGCGGGAGTAACTACGAGCAGTACTTC	CASSQERRGSGSNYEQYF
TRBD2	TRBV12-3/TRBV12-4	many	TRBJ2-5	TGTGCCAGCAGCCCACTAGCGGTCCAAGAGACCCAGTACTTC	CASSPLAVQETQYF